This T cell receptor (beta chain) comes out of a study of CD8+ T cells in alopecia areata. Whole-study findings and limits: It was lesional scalp, especially alopecia totalis/universalis, that showed higher clonality than normal scalp.

V trimming: 5 bases; J trimming: 3 bases; junction bases outside the gene matches: 3. Germline V gene lookup returns CDR1 SEHNR and CDR2 FQNEAQ (reference sequence). CDR3 length equals 14 residues. Of note for this clone: The antigen remains undetermined.

Isolated RNA was reverse transcribed into cDNA used as the sequencing template. TCRdb's copy holds only in-frame clones and misses some; the assay was immunoSEQ multiplex PCR. This sample has about 99,000 clones; 55% occur once, and the top ten carry more than 8%. The receptor comes from a human donor in good health. What was sequenced was CD4+ T cells sorted from blood. The V and J genes are TRBV7-9 and TRBJ2-3; 9 bases match TRBD2. CDR3 bases: TGTGCCAGCAGCCTGAGCGGGGGGACAGATACGCAGTATTTT. Translation: CASSLSGGTDTQYF.